This TCR beta chain comes out of a study of T cells after yellow fever vaccination. Study-wide background: The SMART-Seq v4 Ultra Low Input method served to prepare the low-cell-number fractions. Points from the study as a whole: Clones from primary vaccination mostly reappeared after the booster (about 97% CD4, over 85% CD8). Relatively few clonotypes were ones that appeared in both CD4 and CD8 compartments.

This CDR3 is 13 amino acids long. The V gene lost 7 bases and the J gene lost 2 bases, with 13 bases spanning the gap. Germline values: CDR1 SQVTM, CDR2 ANQGSEA. This clonotype has more than one count but fewer than ten. No antigen is known for it. Synthesis of TCR cDNA relied on 5'RACE template switching, which attached a universal primer site and UMIs. TCRdb used MiXCR to reprocess the 5' RACE reads, holding one entry per CDR3 protein. The data contain tens of thousands of distinct CDR3 sequences, 7.5% to 9% of them singletons. The chain couples TRBV29-1 to TRBJ2-3, with D perhaps TRBD2 (6 bases). The receptor was isolated from a man aged 25 to 40 who received the YFV17D yellow fever vaccine. The sample in question was CD8+ T cells sorted from PBMCs, obtained on the day of the yellow fever booster vaccination. DNA of the CDR3: TGCAGCGCCTATGGGGGGAACACAGATACGCAGTATTTT. This gives the protein CSAYGGNTDTQYF.